The T cell receptor beta chain under discussion was sequenced for a study of T cells in Graves' hyperthyroidism and ophthalmopathy (dated by TCRdb to between 2018 and 2021). As for the study more broadly: Peripheral blood was sampled at the time of initial diagnosis, prior to any treatment. The paper reports TCR Vbeta CDR3 sequencing of some 140 peripheral blood samples: under 45 ophthalmopathy, under 80 hyperthyroidism and approximately 17 progressor patients. In addition, the study compared T-cell repertoires in thyroid tissue and in blood from a handful of Graves' hyperthyroidism patients. The 100 discovery patients were divided at random into training and test sets in a 7:3 ratio. TCR V-J signatures able to tell the groups apart were searched for in a discovery cohort of about a hundred patients, of whom fewer than 45 had Graves' ophthalmopathy and 57 had stable Graves' hyperthyroidism. An independent validation cohort of 18 to 20 hyperthyroidism patients and 17 patients who later progressed to ophthalmopathy tested prospective prediction of ophthalmopathy. Following sampling, methimazole starting at 30 mg daily was given to hyperthyroidism patients, and high-dose intravenous methylprednisolone was given to ophthalmopathy patients. Broader findings and caveats from the paper: During validation, the model predicted progression to ophthalmopathy a median of approximately 6 months ahead of onset, with roughly 65% sensitivity and around 73% specificity. Most expanded thyroid clonotypes (frequency above 0.001) were also detected in blood, suggesting blood repertoires may reflect thyroid immune responses. Sample size was not statistically predetermined, and investigators were not blinded to group allocation. A 13 V-J signature model separated ophthalmopathy from stable hyperthyroidism, with nearly 90% sensitivity and 81.08% specificity in cross-validation and 80%/75% in testing.

The TCR beta CDR3 regions were amplified from the RNA transcripts. The first round of RT-PCR for the TCR CDR3 was performed with the HTBI primer set and the Qiagen OneStep RT-PCR kit. The libraries were constructed in a second round of multiplex PCR and then size-selected and purified. Paired-end sequencing of the libraries was performed with 100 bp reads on an Illumina HiSeq2000. In the paper's pipeline: SOAPnuke was used to process the raw data, removing reads that contained adapters or uncalled bases, had a mean Phred below 15, or lacked an exact match to the constant primer or identifier. High-quality paired reads were merged with COPE v1.2.5, and unique nucleotide sequences were defined as clonotypes. MiTCR v1.1 was used to align clonotypes to the IMGT TRBV, TRBD and TRBJ reference segments. Analysis was restricted to V-J combinations with a frequency above 0.0001, which covered roughly 99% of repertoires. The TCS score was defined as F50 (clonal expansion) divided by E x V (chaos), with BLOSUM62-based TCRdist calculated between CDR3 peptides within each V-J. Welch's t-statistics and random forest reduced roughly 530 V-J features to about 13, which were used in a naive Bayes classifier (R e1071). TCRdb's own reprocessing of the public reads used fastp at Q25 and MiXCR and kept productive beta chains. A single entry per CDR3 protein holds the most common genes and DNA from its merged rows. The V and J calls were not made by the authors but by TCRdb's processing. Recorded for this sample are over 500,000 distinct CDR3 sequences; around 15% of them occurred a single time. The ten largest make up roughly 14% of the sample.

This clonotype was seen many times. Its target antigen remains unknown. No much larger clone exists at a distance of one base, and base qualities are not known. The germline V gene supplies CDR1 MDHEN and CDR2 SYDVKM. V has 6 bases trimmed and J has 8 bases trimmed; junction bases matching no gene number 5. Spanning cysteine to phenylalanine, the CDR3 consists of 14 amino acids. Only the CDR3 part of the read is kept: 42 bases, read in frame from the first base. Stable Graves' hyperthyroidism was defined as the absence of progression to ophthalmopathy over 18 months of follow-up. Hyperthyroidism patients were newly diagnosed, had a disease duration of under 2 months, and were aged 18 to 65 years. Any patient with an uncontrolled infection, another autoimmune disease, pregnancy or lactation was excluded. Diagnoses were established on the basis of clinical symptoms, serum thyroxine and TRAb, thyroid ultrasound, and orbital computed tomography. PBMCs were separated from around 9.1 ml of fresh peripheral blood using Ficoll-Paque density gradient centrifugation. Trizol reagent was used to extract total RNA, and RNA quality was then checked on an Agilent 2100 Bioanalyzer.

This clonotype was sampled from a woman between 40 and 55 years old with Graves' hyperthyroidism. The specimen was blood. The V and J genes are TRBV28 and TRBJ2-3, with 13 bases aligning to TRBD2. Here the CDR3 is given as CASSRTSGRVTQYF. At the DNA level, the sequence is TGTGCCAGCAGCAGAACTAGCGGGAGGGTTACGCAGTATTTT.